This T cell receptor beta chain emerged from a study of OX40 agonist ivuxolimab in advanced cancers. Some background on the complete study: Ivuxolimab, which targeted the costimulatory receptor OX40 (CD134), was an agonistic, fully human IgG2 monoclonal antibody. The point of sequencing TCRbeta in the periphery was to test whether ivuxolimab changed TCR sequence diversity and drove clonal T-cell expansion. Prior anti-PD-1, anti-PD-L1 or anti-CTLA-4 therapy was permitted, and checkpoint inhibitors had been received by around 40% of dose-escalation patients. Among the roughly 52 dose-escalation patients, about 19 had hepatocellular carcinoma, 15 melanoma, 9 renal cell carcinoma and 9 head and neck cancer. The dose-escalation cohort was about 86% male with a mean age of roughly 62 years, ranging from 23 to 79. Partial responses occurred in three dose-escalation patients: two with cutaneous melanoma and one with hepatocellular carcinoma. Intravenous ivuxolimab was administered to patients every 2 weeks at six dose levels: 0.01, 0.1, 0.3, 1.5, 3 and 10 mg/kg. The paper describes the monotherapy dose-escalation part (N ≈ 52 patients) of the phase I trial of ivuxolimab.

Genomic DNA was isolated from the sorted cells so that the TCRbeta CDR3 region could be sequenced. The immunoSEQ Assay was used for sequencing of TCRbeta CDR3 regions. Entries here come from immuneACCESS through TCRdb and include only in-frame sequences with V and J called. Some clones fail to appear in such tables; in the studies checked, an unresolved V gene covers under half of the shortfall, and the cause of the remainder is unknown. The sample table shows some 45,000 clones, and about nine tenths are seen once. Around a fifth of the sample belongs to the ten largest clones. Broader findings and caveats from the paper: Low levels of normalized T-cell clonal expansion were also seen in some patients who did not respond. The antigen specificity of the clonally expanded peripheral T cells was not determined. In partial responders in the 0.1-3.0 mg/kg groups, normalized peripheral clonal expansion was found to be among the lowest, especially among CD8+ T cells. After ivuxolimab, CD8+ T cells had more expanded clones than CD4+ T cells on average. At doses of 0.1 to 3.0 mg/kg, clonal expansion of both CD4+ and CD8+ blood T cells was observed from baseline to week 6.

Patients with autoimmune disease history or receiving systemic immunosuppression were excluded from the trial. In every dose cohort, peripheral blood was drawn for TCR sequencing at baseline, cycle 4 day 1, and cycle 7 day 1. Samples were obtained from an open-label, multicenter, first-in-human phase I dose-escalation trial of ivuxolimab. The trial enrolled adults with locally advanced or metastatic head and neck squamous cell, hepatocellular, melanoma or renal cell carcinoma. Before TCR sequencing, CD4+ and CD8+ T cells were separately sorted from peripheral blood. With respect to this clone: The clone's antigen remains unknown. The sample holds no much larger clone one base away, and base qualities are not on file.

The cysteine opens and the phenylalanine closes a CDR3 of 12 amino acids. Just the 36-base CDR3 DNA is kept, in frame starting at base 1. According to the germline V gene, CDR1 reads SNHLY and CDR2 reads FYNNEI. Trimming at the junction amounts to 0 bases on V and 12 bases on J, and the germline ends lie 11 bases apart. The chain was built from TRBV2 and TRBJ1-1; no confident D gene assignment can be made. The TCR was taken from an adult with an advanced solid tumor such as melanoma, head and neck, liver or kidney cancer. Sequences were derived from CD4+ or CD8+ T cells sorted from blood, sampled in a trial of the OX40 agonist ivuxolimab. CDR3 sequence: CASSEAVTSPFF. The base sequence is TGTGCCAGCAGTGAAGCGGTAACCTCGCCTTTCTTT.